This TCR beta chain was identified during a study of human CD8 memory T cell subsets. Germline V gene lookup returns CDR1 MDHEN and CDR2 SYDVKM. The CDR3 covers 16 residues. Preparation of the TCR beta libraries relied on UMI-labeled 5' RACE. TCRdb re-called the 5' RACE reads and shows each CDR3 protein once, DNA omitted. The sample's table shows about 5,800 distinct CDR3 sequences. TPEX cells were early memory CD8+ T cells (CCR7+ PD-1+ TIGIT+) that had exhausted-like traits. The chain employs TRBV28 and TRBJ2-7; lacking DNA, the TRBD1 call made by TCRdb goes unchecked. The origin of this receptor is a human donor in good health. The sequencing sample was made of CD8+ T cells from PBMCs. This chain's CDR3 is CASSLEGPGYSYEQYF. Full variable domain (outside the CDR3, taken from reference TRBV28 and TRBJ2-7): DVKVTQSSRYLVKRTGEKVFLECVQDMDHENMFWYRQDPGLGLRLIYFSYDVKMKEKGDIPEGYSVSREKKERFSLILESASTNQTSMYLCASSLEGPGYSYEQYFGPGTRLTVT.